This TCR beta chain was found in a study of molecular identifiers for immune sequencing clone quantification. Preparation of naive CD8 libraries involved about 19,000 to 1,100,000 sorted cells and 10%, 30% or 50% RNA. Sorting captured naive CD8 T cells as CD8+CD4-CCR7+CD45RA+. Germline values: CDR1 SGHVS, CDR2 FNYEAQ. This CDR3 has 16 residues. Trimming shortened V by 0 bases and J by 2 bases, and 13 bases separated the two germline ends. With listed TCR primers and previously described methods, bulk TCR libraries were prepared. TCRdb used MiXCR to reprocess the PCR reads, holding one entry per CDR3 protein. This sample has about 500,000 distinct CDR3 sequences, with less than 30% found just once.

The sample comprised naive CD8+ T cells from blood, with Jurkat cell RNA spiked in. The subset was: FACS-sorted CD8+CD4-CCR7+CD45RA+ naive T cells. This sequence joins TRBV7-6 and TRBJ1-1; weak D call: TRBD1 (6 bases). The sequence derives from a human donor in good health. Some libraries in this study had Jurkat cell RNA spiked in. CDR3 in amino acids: CASSLAWAGANTEAFF. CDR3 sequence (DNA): TGTGCCAGCAGCTTAGCGTGGGCAGGGGCTAACACTGAAGCTTTCTTT.